A single sample gave rise to the 5 T cell receptor beta chains below, sequenced in a study of T-cell reconstitution after alpha-beta-depleted transplantation in children. Study results and limitations: Diversity and T-cell counts at one year after transplant derived mostly from new T cells.

No antigen has been assigned to these receptors. Unique molecular identifiers were incorporated during preparation of the TCRbeta library. One entry per CDR3 protein results from TCRdb running MiXCR on the PCR reads. The data hold about 300,000 distinct CDR3 sequences, with 6.5% to 9% observed a single time. The sample was peripheral blood, taken 360 days after TCRalphabeta/CD19-depleted stem cell transplant. Source of these receptors: a female patient between 2 and 15 years old who had a stem cell transplant for Fanconi anemia, so the T cells may come from the graft donor.

With regard to this clonotype: One base away lies a much larger clone, so this may be a sequencing read error. The CDR3 DNA is TGTGCCAGCAGTTTCGTGGGAGGGCCGGAGACCCAGTACTTC. Translating gives CASSFVGGPETQYF. This sequence joins TRBV28 and TRBJ2-5; 7 positions agree with TRBD2. V dropped 3 bases and J dropped 5; count of bases not matched to a gene: 6. Germline loops: CDR1 MDHEN, CDR2 SYDVKM. The CDR3 has 14 amino acids.

This clonotype appeared many times. V gene TRBV12-3 or TRBV12-4 combines with J gene TRBJ1-2; D unclear. CDR3 length equals 10 residues. Trimming pared 9 bases from V and 8 bases from J, leaving 10 bases between. CDR3 bases: TGTGCCAGTTGGGCGGGGGGCTACACCTTC. Translation: CASWAGGYTF.

This clonotype was observed many times. CDR3 region: CSVPGTGGQVEQFF. In nucleotides, the CDR3 is TGCAGCGTTCCCGGGACAGGGGGCCAGGTTGAGCAGTTCTTC. The chain employs TRBV29-1 and TRBJ2-1; 12 bases align to TRBD1. J was trimmed by 9 bases and V by 5 bases; bases with no gene match: 8. Germline V CDR1 and CDR2: SQVTM, ANQGSEA. The length of the CDR3 is 14 residues.

This clonotype was counted many times. The chain couples TRBV5-1 to TRBJ2-5; 7 bases fit TRBD2. The V gene's germline CDR1 is SGHRS and CDR2 YFSETQ. V dropped 4 bases and J dropped 3; count of bases not matched to a gene: 18. The CDR3 runs to 18 residues. Written as DNA, the CDR3 is TGCGCCAGCAGCCCATTCAAGATGGGGCGCGGGACTAAAGAGACCCAGTACTTC. Translation: CASSPFKMGRGTKETQYF.

In its sample, this clonotype was seen many times. The V gene is TRBV5-1, the J gene TRBJ2-1, with D possibly being TRBD1 (5 bases). Germline assignment: CDR1 SGHRS and CDR2 YFSETQ. This CDR3 spans 13 amino acids. V was cut by 4 bases and J by 9 bases, with 14 bases left in between. The CDR3 nucleotides read TGCGCCAGCAGCCAGGGCCCTCTCGGTGAGCAGTTCTTC. It translates to CASSQGPLGEQFF.